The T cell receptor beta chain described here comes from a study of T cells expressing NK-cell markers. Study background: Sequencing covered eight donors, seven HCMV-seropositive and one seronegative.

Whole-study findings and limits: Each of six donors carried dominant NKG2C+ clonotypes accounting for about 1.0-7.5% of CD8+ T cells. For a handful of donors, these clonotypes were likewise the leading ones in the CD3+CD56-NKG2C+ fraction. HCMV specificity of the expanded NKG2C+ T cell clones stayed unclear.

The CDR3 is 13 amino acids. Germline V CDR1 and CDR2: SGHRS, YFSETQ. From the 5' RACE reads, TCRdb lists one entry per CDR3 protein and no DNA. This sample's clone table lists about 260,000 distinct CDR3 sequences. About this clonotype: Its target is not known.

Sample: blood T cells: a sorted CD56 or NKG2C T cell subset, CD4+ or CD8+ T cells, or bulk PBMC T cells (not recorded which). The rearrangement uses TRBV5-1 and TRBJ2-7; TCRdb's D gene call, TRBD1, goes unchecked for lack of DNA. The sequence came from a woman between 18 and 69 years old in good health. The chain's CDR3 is CASSSGRMGEQYF.